The T cell receptor (beta chain) under discussion was sequenced for a study of OX40 agonist ivuxolimab in advanced cancers. Sequenced by immunoSEQ multiplex PCR; TCRdb stores in-frame clones only, minus some. The sample holds roughly 100,000 clones, around 95% seen once. Study-level results: Partial responders dosed at 0.1-3.0 mg/kg displayed clonal expansion ranking among the lowest.

V lost 3 bases and J lost 4, with 16 bases in between. This CDR3 is 15 amino acids long. CDR1 is LNHDA and CDR2 is SQIVND in the germline V gene (reference sequence). As for this clone: Its antigen is undetermined.

The clonotype was recovered from an adult with an advanced solid tumor such as melanoma, head and neck, liver or kidney cancer. The V and J genes are TRBV19 and TRBJ2-7; weak D call: TRBD2 (6 bases). The starting material was CD4+ or CD8+ T cells sorted from blood, obtained in a trial of the OX40 agonist ivuxolimab. The CDR3 loop reads CASSIGEGAGYEQYF. The CDR3, as DNA: TGTGCCAGTAGTATCGGAGAGGGAGCGGGTTACGAGCAGTACTTC.